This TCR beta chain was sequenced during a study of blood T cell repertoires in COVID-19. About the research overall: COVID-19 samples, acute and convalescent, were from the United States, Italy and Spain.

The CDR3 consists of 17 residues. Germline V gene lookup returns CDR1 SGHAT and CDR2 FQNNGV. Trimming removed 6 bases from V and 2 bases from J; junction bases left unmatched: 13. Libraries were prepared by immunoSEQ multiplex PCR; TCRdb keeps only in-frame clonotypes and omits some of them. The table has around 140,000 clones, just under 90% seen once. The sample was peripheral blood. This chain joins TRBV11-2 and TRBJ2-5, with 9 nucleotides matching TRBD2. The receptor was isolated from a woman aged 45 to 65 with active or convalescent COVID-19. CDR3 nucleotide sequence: TGTGCCAGCAGTCTAGCAGTGACTAGCGGATTACAAGAGACCCAGTACTTC. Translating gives CASSLAVTSGLQETQYF.